These 16 T cell receptor beta chains were sequenced from one sample in a study of blood T cells in healthy people across ages. For the second PCR, which ran for about 6 to 11 cycles, a sample-barcoded 5' primer and a J-beta primer mix were used. TCRdb called the 5' RACE reads again in MiXCR, with one record for every CDR3 protein. The table includes about 900,000 distinct CDR3 sequences, around 62% detected once. Sequences were obtained from blood. The receptors here all came from a man aged 25 to 45 in good health.

The chain recombines TRBV7-2 with TRBJ2-5; 11 nucleotides line up with TRBD2. CDR3 length equals 16 residues. Losses at the gene ends were 1 base for V and 5 bases for J; bases not matched to a gene: 6. CDR1 SGHTA and CDR2 FQGNSA come from the germline V gene. The CDR3 reads CASSLDLAGGGETQYF. Here the CDR3 DNA reads TGTGCCAGCAGCTTAGATCTAGCGGGGGGAGGGGAGACCCAGTACTTC. Looking up the rest from reference TRBV7-2 and TRBJ2-5 gives the full variable domain: GAGVSQSPSNKVTEKGKDVELRCDPISGHTALYWYRQSLGQGLEFLIYFQGNSAPDKSGLPSDRFSAERTGGSVSTLTIQRTQQEDSAVYLCASSLDLAGGGETQYFGPGTRLLVL.

The genes are TRBV4-3 and TRBJ1-2; D is uncertain. V shed 1 base and J shed 4 bases, with 10 bases lying between them. Germline CDR1 is LGHNA and CDR2 is YSLEER. The CDR3 has 14 residues. This CDR3 is CASSQGGRGYGYTF. As DNA, the CDR3 is TGCGCCAGCAGCCAAGGTGGGCGAGGCTATGGCTACACCTTC.

A few counts support this clonotype. The rearrangement links TRBV7-2 to TRBJ2-5; D is possibly TRBD2 (5 bases). The DNA end is more similar to TRBJ2-7, so the J call may be wrong. This CDR3 is 14 amino acids long. From germline, CDR1 is SGHTA and CDR2 FQGNSA. CDR3: CASSQPGLGDEQYF. CDR3 nucleotide sequence: TGTGCCAGCAGCCAGCCGGGGTTGGGAGACGAGCAGTACTTC.

With regard to this clonotype: At one end, the junction sequence differs from germline, possibly due to a read error. The rearrangement joins TRBV15 to TRBJ2-1; tentative D call: TRBD2 (6 bases). The germline CDR1 and CDR2 sequences are LNHNV and YYDKDF (reference sequence). The length of the CDR3 is 14 residues. In nucleotides, the CDR3 is TGTGCCACCGGCAGAGGGACTGGAAGGAATGAGCAGTTCTTC. Translating gives CATGRGTGRNEQFF.

This sequence joins TRBV28 and TRBJ2-7; 8 bases match TRBD1. CDR3 length equals 13 residues. The germline V gene has CDR1 MDHEN and CDR2 SYDVKM. Germline trimming cut 6 bases from V and 7 bases from J; bases unmatched to any gene: 8. This chain's CDR3 is CASRHQGAWEQYF. DNA for the CDR3: TGTGCCAGCAGGCATCAGGGGGCCTGGGAGCAGTACTTC. Full variable domain (rest looked up from reference TRBV28 and TRBJ2-7): DVKVTQSSRYLVKRTGEKVFLECVQDMDHENMFWYRQDPGLGLRLIYFSYDVKMKEKGDIPEGYSVSREKKERFSLILESASTNQTSMYLCASRHQGAWEQYFGPGTRLTVT.

This chain uses TRBV12-3 or TRBV12-4 with TRBJ2-2; 10 positions agree with TRBD1. The length of the CDR3 is 15 residues. With V trimmed by 6 bases and J by 6 bases, 7 bases remained unmatched. The CDR3 DNA sequence: TGTGCCAGCAGAGACAGGGGGCGACTGGCCGGGGAGCTGTTTTTT. Amino acids: CASRDRGRLAGELFF.

The chain joins TRBV29-1 to TRBJ2-4; D gene ambiguous. The J call may be faulty, since TRBJ2-7 better matches the DNA end. The germline gives CDR1 SQVTM, CDR2 ANQGSEA. CDR3 length equals 13 residues. CDR3 sequence: CSVEEVLGPEQYF. CDR3 nucleotide sequence: TGCAGCGTTGAAGAGGTCCTTGGTCCCGAGCAGTACTTC.

Only a few counts were recorded for this clonotype. The chain couples TRBV10-3 to TRBJ1-5; tentative D call: TRBD1 (6 bases). In germline, CDR1 is ENHRY, CDR2 SYGVKD. V was clipped by 2 bases and J by 5 bases, with 13 bases between them. The CDR3 consists of 15 residues. The CDR3 region is CAISEGDIPDQPQHF. In nucleotides, the CDR3 is TGTGCCATCAGTGAGGGGGACATACCCGATCAGCCCCAGCATTTT.

This chain's CDR3 is CASSPQTRQWGEETQYF. CDR3 nucleotide sequence: TGTGCCAGCAGCCCTCAAACTCGACAGTGGGGGGAAGAGACCCAGTACTTC. The gene calls are TRBV28 and TRBJ2-5; D perhaps matches TRBD2 (6 bases). In germline, CDR1 is MDHEN, CDR2 SYDVKM. The CDR3 totals 17 residues. Between the trimmed V and J ends, which lost 6 bases and 3 bases, there was a span of 23 bases.

This chain uses TRBV20-1 with TRBJ1-6; 10 positions match TRBD1. The CDR3 has 13 residues. The germline CDR1 and CDR2 sequences are DFQATT and SNEGSKA (reference sequence). After removal of 6 bases from V and 7 bases from J, the junction contained 3 bases not matched to a gene. The CDR3 nucleotides are TGCAGTGCATTGGACAGGGGGAATTCACCCCTCCACTTT. This gives the protein CSALDRGNSPLHF.

This clonotype appeared a single time. This chain links TRBV25-1 with TRBJ2-7, with a tentative D call TRBD1 (5 bases). The J call may be in error: the DNA end matches TRBJ2-5 better. Germline lookup yields CDR1 MGHDK and CDR2 SYGVNS. The CDR3 has 13 residues. The CDR3 DNA follows: TGTGCCAGCAGCGAGGCAGGGATACAGACCCAGTACTTC. Protein sequence: CASSEAGIQTQYF.

This chain uses TRBV20-1 with TRBJ2-7; either TRBD1 or TRBD2 may supply D (6 bases each). The J call may be mistaken, given a closer DNA end match to TRBJ2-4. The V gene's germline CDR1 is DFQATT and CDR2 SNEGSKA (reference sequence). The CDR3 sequence is 15 residues long. In nucleotides, the CDR3 is TGCAGTGCTAGAGACCCAGGAGGGGGTCACGACATTCAGTACTTC. It translates to CSARDPGGGHDIQYF.

This chain joins TRBV20-1 and TRBJ2-7; TRBD2 matches 8 bases. The end of the DNA is better explained by TRBJ2-5, so the J call may be wrong. The CDR3 contains 13 residues. Looked up from germline, CDR1 is DFQATT and CDR2 is SNEGSKA (reference sequence). CDR3 loop: CSALREGGETQYF. CDR3 nucleotides: TGCAGTGCTCTACGGGAGGGGGGAGAGACCCAGTACTTC.

This clonotype was counted only a few times. The gene calls are TRBV4-3 and TRBJ2-4; TRBD2 aligns across 10 bases. CDR1 and CDR2 from the germline V gene are LGHNA and YSLEER. This CDR3 has 16 residues. J was trimmed by 9 bases and V by 0 bases; bases with no gene match: 8. The CDR3 is CASSQDHLAGELIQYF. The CDR3 region has the DNA TGCGCCAGCAGCCAAGATCACCTAGCGGGAGAGCTCATTCAGTACTTC.

CDR3 DNA sequence: TGCAGTGCTATAATGGAGGAGGAACTGACAGCTAGAGCTTTCTTT. Translated: CSAIMEEELTARAFF. The rearrangement links TRBV20-1 to TRBJ1-1, with D possibly being TRBD1 (5 bases). CDR1 DFQATT and CDR2 SNEGSKA come from the germline V gene (reference sequence). The CDR3 extends over 15 amino acids. The V end was cut by 4 bases, the J end by 10 bases, with 25 bases between.

This clonotype was seen only a few times. The chain carries TRBV24-1 and TRBJ2-1; 9 bases line up with TRBD1. CDR1 and CDR2 (germline): KGHDR, SFDVKD. This CDR3 is 16 amino acids long. The junction had 7 bases not matched to a gene; V was cut back by 2 bases and J by 6 bases. CDR3 DNA: TGTGCCACCAGTGATTCGCCGGGACAGGGAGGCAATGAGCAGTTCTTC. It yields the protein CATSDSPGQGGNEQFF.